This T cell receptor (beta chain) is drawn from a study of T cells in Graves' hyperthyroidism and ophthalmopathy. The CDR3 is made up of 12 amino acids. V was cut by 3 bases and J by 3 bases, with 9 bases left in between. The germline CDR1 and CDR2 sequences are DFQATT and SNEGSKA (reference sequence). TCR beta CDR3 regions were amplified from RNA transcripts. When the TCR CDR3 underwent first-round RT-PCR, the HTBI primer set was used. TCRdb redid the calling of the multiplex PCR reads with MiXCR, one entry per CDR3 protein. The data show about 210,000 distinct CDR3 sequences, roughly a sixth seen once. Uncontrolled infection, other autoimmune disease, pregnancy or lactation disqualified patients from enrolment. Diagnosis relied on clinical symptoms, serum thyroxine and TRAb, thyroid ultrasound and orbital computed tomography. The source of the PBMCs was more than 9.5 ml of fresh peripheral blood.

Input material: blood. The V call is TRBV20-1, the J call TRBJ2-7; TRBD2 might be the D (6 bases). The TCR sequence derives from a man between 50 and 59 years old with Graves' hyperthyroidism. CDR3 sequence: CSARRRDYEQYF. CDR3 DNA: TGCAGTGCTAGGAGGCGGGACTACGAGCAGTACTTC.